Listed below are T cell receptor beta chains from one sample, sequenced in a study of CD8 T cells in ankylosing spondylitis. TCRdb analysed the 5' RACE reads with MiXCR anew, one entry per CDR3 protein. The sample contains about 200,000 distinct CDR3 sequences, 6% to 8% of which appear only once. The sequenced sample was blood, either unsorted or a sorted T cell fraction (not recorded which). These receptors originate from a male donor with ankylosing spondylitis. Each CDR3 is given without its conserved first and last residue. Each record gives: CDR3 protein, V gene, clone size, D gene. A D gene is named only where the DNA matches it firmly. Expanded clones get a size class; other rows say once, few or many, or leave the size out.

ASSPDIGTSYEQY	TRBV5-1	many	-
ASSSGDKPYDEY	TRBV7-9	few	-
ASSTRGGPKEQF	TRBV28	many	TRBD2
ATSPSSTVAGGAF	TRBV24-1	many	-
ASSFRDSQHMEFTGELF	TRBV7-8	many	TRBD1
ASSQDPTRLVIPDTQY	TRBV4-2	many	-
ASSPDRGLTGELF	TRBV4-3	many	TRBD1
ASSLGGRNYGYT	TRBV27	many	-
ASSFWDKASGRVLYNEQF	TRBV28	many	TRBD2
ASSLAGALQY	TRBV11-2	-	-
ASSQVSRPGPGGGYT	TRBV3-1	many	-
SARGRLGVEAF	TRBV20-1	many	-
ASSLATSGRYTQY	TRBV7-2	many	TRBD2
ASSLETGGDKY	TRBV7-9	many	TRBD2
SARDLQSSYEQY	TRBV20-1	-	-
ASRTGGGGYGYT	TRBV27	many	TRBD1
ASSYRDSRGEQF	TRBV5-1	few	-